This is a list of T cell receptor beta chains from one sample in a study of vaccination effects on CD4 cells after COVID-19. The protocol was immunoSEQ multiplex PCR, while the TCRdb copy is restricted to in-frame clones and leaves out a portion. This table has under 80,000 clones, around 70% appearing once. No antigens are known for them. Sequenced here: CD4+ T cells from PBMCs cultured with HCoV-229E spike peptides, sampled before COVID-19 vaccination. These TCRs come from a human donor who received a COVID-19 vaccine. CDR3s include the opening cysteine and the closing phenylalanine or tryptophan. The D gene is left open where the match is weak.

d_call j_call v_call cdr3_aa
- TRBJ1-4 TRBV5-1 CASSLGGEKLFF
TRBD1 TRBJ1-3 TRBV18 CASSRLSGTGGNTIYF
- TRBJ1-5 TRBV19 CASSINLGIQPQHF
- TRBJ1-1 TRBV19 CASIYELGTEAFF
TRBD1 TRBJ1-2 TRBV5-4 CASSRDRVNYGYTF
- TRBJ2-1 TRBV6-5 CASSYIGSEQFF
- TRBJ1-2 TRBV12-3/TRBV12-4 CASSLTDPYGYTF
- TRBJ1-2 TRBV28 CASLTQENGYTF
- TRBJ1-1 TRBV6-5 CASSYQQGENTEAFF
- TRBJ1-1 TRBV5-6 CASSLRGERTEAFF
TRBD1 TRBJ1-6 TRBV6-5 CASSWTGGNSPLHF
- TRBJ1-2 TRBV2 CASSDRGLNYGYTF
TRBD1 TRBJ1-6 TRBV19 CASRGRRTGLNSPLHF
- TRBJ1-5 TRBV5-3 CARSQVSVAGKTNQPQHF
- TRBJ2-1 TRBV18 CASSPEGGTLYNEQFF
TRBD1 TRBJ1-2 TRBV6-5 CASVRDRGYGYTF
TRBD2 TRBJ2-3 TRBV19 CASCRAGADTQYF
TRBD1 TRBJ1-2 TRBV2 CASRLRQGSYGYTF
- TRBJ2-2 TRBV18 CASSPNLNTGELFF
- TRBJ1-1 TRBV9 CASSVSGAGTEAFF
- TRBJ2-3 TRBV11-1 CASSLSWQGSTDTQYF
TRBD1 TRBJ2-4 TRBV5-4 CASSRQGVGKNIQYF
- TRBJ1-2 TRBV2 CASGMVESGYTF
- TRBJ2-3 TRBV3-1/TRBV3-2 CASSPSWGLRAQYF
TRBD2 TRBJ2-2 TRBV6-6 CASSSGGRYTGELFF
- TRBJ1-6 TRBV6-5 CASSYYPGSNSPLHF
- TRBJ2-1 TRBV7-3 CASSLGDNEQFF
TRBD1 TRBJ2-2 TRBV7-7 CASSLGGTGTGELFF
- TRBJ1-3 TRBV10-3 CAISEFPGAGNTIYF
TRBD1 TRBJ1-1 TRBV25-1 CASRGQGGEAFF
- TRBJ1-2 TRBV9 CASSVDWGRGYGYTF
- TRBJ2-2 TRBV5-1 CASSARGAKGELFF
TRBD1 TRBJ2-1 TRBV24-1 CATSDEGAHSYNEQFF
- TRBJ1-2 TRBV19 CASSIDGRSYGYTF
TRBD2 TRBJ2-1 TRBV5-1 CASSLVQRGGQVEQFF
TRBD1 TRBJ1-2 TRBV2 CASSPGQGISYGYTF
TRBD2 TRBJ2-3 TRBV5-8 CASSTGTSGYMDTQYF
- TRBJ1-1 TRBV25-1 CASAGGWAFF
- TRBJ1-6 TRBV30 CAWSEQGRTPLHF
- TRBJ1-5 TRBV9 CASSVDVNQPQHF
- TRBJ2-2 TRBV4-1 CASSQAQNDGELFF
- TRBJ1-2 TRBV2 CASSHQGASDGYTF
- TRBJ1-5 TRBV25-1 CASSEYTYSNQPQHF
- TRBJ1-5 TRBV19 CASSIRGTSEGPQHF
- TRBJ1-2 TRBV5-1 CASRSTGGDGGYTF
TRBD2 TRBJ2-3 TRBV6-1 CASSERQGRAGGGDTQYF
TRBD1 TRBJ1-1 TRBV14 CASSQGLGQGSPEAFF
- TRBJ1-6 TRBV6-5 CASGRTGAQNSPLHF
TRBD1 TRBJ1-4 TRBV2 CASSGDSEKLFF